This T cell receptor (beta chain) was recorded in a study of beta chain features in type 1 diabetes. Overall study context: Examination of sorted cells across all samples involved approximately 100,000,000 cells.

There are 15 residues in the CDR3. V lost 4 bases to trimming and J lost 9 bases; unmatched junction nucleotides: 9. Germline loops: CDR1 SGDLS, CDR2 YYNGEE. As concerns this clone: No antigen is known for it.

The study's findings and limits: Relative to healthy donors, patients appeared to have naive, central memory and Treg TCRB repertoires that were more similar. A moderate, significant TCRB CDR3 shortening appeared in type 1 diabetes across four CD4+ subsets.

TCRB transcripts that were expressed got sequenced, as all of the isolated RNA had been reverse transcribed. Several million reads was the average for naive, central memory and regulatory T cell samples. Here immunoSEQ multiplex PCR was the method, and the copy in TCRdb shows in-frame clones only, minus some. Among roughly 300,000 clones listed, around 9% were seen once. This sequence originates from a man between 25 and 39 years old with type 1 diabetes. The chain is built from TRBV9 and TRBJ1-6; 8 bases line up with TRBD1. The sample taken for sequencing was central memory CD4+ T cells from blood. The chain's CDR3 is CASSPAGTGTSPLHF. The DNA for the CDR3 is TGTGCCAGCAGCCCTGCCGGGACAGGTACTTCACCCCTCCACTTT.